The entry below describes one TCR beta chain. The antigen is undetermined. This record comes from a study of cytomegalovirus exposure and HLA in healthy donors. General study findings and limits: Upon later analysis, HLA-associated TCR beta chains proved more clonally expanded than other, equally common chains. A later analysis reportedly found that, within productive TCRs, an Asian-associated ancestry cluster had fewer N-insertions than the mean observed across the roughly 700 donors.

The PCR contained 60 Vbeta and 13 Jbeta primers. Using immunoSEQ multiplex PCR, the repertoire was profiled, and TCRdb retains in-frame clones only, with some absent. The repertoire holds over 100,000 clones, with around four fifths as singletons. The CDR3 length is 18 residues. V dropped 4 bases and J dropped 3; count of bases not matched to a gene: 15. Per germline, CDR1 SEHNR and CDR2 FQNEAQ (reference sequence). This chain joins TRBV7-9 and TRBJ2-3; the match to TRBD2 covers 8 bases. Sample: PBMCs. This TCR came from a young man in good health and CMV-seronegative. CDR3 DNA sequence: TGTGCCAGCAGCTCGTCCGGGACTAGTCAGGGAAGGACAGATACGCAGTATTTT. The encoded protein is CASSSSGTSQGRTDTQYF. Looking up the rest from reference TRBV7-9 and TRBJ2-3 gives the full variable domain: DTGVSQNPRHKITKRGQNVTFRCDPISEHNRLYWYRQTLGQGPEFLTYFQNEAQLEKSRLLSDRFSAERPKGSFSTLEIQRTEQGDSAMYLCASSSSGTSQGRTDTQYFGPGTRLTVL.